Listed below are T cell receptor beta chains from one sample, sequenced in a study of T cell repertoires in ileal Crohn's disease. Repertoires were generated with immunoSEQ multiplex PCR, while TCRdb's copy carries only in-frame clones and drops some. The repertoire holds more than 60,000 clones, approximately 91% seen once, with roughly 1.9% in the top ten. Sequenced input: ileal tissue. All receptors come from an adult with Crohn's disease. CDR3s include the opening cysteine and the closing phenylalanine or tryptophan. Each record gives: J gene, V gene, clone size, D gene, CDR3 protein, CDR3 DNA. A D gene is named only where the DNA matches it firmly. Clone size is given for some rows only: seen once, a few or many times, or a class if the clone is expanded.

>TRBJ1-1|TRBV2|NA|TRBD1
CANTGTANTEAFF
TGTGCCAACACCGGGACAGCGAACACTGAAGCTTTCTTT
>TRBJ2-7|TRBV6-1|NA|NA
CASRVVGGSYEQYF
TGTGCCAGCAGGGTCGTCGGGGGCTCCTACGAGCAGTACTTC
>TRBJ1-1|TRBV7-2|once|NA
CASSRQPEPMNTEAFF
TGTGCCAGCAGCCGACAGCCCGAACCGATGAACACTGAAGCTTTCTTT
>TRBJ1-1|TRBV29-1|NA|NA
CSVNRQRNTEAFF
TGCAGCGTCAATAGACAGAGGAACACTGAAGCTTTCTTT
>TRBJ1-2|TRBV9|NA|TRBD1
CASSPRTGRGYTF
TGTGCCAGCAGCCCTCGGACAGGGCGCGGCTACACCTTC
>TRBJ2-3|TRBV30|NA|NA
CAWSFITDTQYF
TGTGCCTGGAGTTTCATCACAGATACGCAGTATTTT
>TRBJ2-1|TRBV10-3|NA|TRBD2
CATQTSGGPYNEQFF
TGTGCCACCCAAACTAGCGGGGGGCCCTACAATGAGCAGTTCTTC
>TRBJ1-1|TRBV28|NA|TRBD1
CASSTGTVVSEAFF
TGTGCCAGCAGTACCGGGACAGTTGTGTCTGAAGCTTTCTTT
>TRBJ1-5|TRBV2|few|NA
CAIQGSNNQPQHF
TGTGCCATTCAGGGCTCTAACAATCAGCCCCAGCATTTT
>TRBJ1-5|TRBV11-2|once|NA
CASSRTAGGPQHF
TGTGCCAGCAGCCGCACGGCGGGGGGGCCCCAGCATTTT
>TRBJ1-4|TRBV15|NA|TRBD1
CATSLGGRTGVEKLFF
TGTGCCACCAGCCTGGGGGGGCGGACAGGGGTTGAAAAACTGTTTTTT
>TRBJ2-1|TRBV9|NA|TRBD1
CASSVETGGNEQFF
TGTGCCAGCAGCGTAGAGACAGGGGGCAATGAGCAGTTCTTC
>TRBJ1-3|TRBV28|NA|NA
CASIGPGAYGNTIYF
TGTGCCAGCATCGGCCCAGGGGCTTATGGAAACACCATATATTTT
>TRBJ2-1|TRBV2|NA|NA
CASSARGRATVEQFF
TGTGCCAGCAGTGCTCGGGGGAGAGCTACAGTTGAGCAGTTCTTC
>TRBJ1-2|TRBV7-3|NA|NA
CASSSRNFVFREDNNGYTF
TGTGCCAGCAGCTCCAGAAATTTCGTTTTCCGGGAGGATAATAATGGCTACACCTTC
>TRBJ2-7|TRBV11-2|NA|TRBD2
CASSTQLAEGYEQYF
TGTGCCAGCAGCACTCAACTAGCGGAAGGATACGAGCAGTACTTC
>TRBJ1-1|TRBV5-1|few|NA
CASRPGGGVTEAFF
TGCGCCAGCAGACCGGGAGGGGGTGTCACTGAAGCTTTCTTT
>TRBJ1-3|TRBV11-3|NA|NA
CASSYGNTIYF
TGTGCCAGCAGTTACGGTAACACCATATATTTT
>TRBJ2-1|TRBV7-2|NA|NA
CASSLEEGRWSSYNEQFF
TGTGCCAGCAGCTTAGAGGAGGGGAGGTGGAGCTCCTACAATGAGCAGTTCTTC
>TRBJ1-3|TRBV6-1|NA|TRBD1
CASSEFAGGGNTIYF
TGTGCCAGCAGTGAATTTGCAGGGGGTGGAAACACCATATATTTT
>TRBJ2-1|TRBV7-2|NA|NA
CASSLGRNNEQFF
TGTGCCAGCAGCTTAGGCAGGAACAATGAGCAGTTCTTC
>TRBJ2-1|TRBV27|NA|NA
CASTWAFAGDPHNEQFF
TGTGCCAGCACTTGGGCTTTCGCTGGTGACCCTCACAATGAGCAGTTCTTC
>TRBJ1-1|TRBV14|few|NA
CASSQDGTYYTEAFF
TGTGCCAGCAGCCAAGATGGGACTTACTACACTGAAGCTTTCTTT
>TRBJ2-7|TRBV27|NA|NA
CASSLYPPGPYEQYF
TGTGCCAGCAGTTTATATCCTCCTGGGCCCTACGAGCAGTACTTC
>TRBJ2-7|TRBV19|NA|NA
CASSTFPAYEQYF
TGTGCCAGTAGTACCTTCCCCGCCTACGAGCAGTACTTC
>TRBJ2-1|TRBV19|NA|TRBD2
CASSIREEGYNEQFF
TGTGCCAGTAGTATTCGGGAGGAGGGGTACAATGAGCAGTTCTTC
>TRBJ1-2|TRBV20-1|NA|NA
CSALTGDGYTF
TGCAGTGCTCTCACAGGAGATGGCTACACCTTC
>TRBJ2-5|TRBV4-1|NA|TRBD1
CASSPDRVGKTQYF
TGCGCCAGCAGCCCGGACAGGGTGGGAAAGACCCAGTACTTC
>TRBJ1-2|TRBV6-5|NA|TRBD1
CASSYSGGFTYGYTF
TGTGCCAGCAGTTACTCAGGGGGCTTTACCTATGGCTACACCTTC
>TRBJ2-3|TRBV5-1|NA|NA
CASSLGGQGADTQYF
TGCGCCAGCAGCTTGGGGGGGCAGGGCGCAGATACGCAGTATTTT
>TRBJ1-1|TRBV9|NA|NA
CASSVSGGSNTEAFF
TGTGCCAGCAGCGTAAGTGGAGGGAGCAACACTGAAGCTTTCTTT
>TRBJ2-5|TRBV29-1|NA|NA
CSVRGGETQYF
TGCAGCGTTAGAGGGGGAGAGACCCAGTACTTC
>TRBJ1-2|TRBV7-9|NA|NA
CASSGTSYGYTF
TGTGCCAGCAGCGGCACCTCCTATGGCTACACCTTC
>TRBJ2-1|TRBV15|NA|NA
CATSREGSAQLQFF
TGTGCCACCAGCAGAGAGGGTAGCGCCCAATTACAGTTCTTC
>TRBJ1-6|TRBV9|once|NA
CASRPGHSSYNSPLHF
TGTGCCAGCAGACCAGGACACAGCTCCTATAATTCACCCCTCCACTTT
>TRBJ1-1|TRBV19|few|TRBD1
CASKTDRGFGEAFF
TGTGCCAGTAAAACGGACAGGGGATTCGGTGAAGCTTTCTTT
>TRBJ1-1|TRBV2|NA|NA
CASRGGVGTPLADTEAFF
TGTGCCAGCAGGGGAGGGGTCGGGACTCCCCTCGCGGACACTGAAGCTTTCTTT
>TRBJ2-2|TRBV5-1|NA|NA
CASSFGGTVGTGELFF
TGCGCCAGCAGCTTTGGGGGGACAGTCGGGACCGGGGAGCTGTTTTTT